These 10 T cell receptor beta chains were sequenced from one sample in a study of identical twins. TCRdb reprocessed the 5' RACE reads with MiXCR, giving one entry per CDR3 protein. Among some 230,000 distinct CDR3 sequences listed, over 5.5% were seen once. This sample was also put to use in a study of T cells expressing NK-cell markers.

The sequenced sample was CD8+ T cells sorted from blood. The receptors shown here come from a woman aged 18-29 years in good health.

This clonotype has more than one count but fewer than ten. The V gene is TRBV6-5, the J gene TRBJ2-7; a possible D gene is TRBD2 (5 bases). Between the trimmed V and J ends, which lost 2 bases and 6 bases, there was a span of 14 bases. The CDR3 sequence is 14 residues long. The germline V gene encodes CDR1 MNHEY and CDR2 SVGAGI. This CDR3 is CASSYIGGGIEQYF. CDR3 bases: TGTGCCAGCAGTTACATCGGAGGAGGAATCGAGCAGTACTTC.

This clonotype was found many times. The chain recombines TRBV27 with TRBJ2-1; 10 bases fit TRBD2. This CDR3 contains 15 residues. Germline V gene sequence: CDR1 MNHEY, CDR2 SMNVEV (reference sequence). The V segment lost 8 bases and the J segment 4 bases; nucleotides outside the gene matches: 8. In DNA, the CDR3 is TGTGCCAGCGGTTCCGGGACTAGCGTATACAATGAGCAGTTCTTC. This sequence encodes CASGSGTSVYNEQFF.

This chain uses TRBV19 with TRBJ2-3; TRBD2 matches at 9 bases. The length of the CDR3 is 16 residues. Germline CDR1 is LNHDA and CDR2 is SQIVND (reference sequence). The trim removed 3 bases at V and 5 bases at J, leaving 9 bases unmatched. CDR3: CASSIHSGGAGDTQYF. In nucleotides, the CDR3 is TGTGCCAGTAGTATCCATAGCGGGGGTGCTGGAGATACGCAGTATTTT.

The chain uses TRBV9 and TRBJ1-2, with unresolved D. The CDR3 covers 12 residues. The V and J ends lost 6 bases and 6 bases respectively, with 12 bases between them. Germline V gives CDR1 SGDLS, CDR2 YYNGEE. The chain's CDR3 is CASTRSRDGYTF. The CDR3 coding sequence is TGTGCCAGCACCCGGTCAAGAGATGGCTACACCTTC. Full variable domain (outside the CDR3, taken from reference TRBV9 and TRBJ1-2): DSGVTQTPKHLITATGQRVTLRCSPRSGDLSVYWYQQSLDQGLQFLIQYYNGEERAKGNILERFSAQQFPDLHSELNLSSLELGDSALYFCASTRSRDGYTFGSGTRLTVV.

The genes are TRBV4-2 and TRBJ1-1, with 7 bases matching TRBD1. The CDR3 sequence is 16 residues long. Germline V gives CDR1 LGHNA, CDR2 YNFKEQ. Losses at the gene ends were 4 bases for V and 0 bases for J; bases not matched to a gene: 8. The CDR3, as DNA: TGTGCCAGCAGCCCCCCTGCAGGGGGGTTGAACACTGAAGCTTTCTTT. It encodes CASSPPAGGLNTEAFF.

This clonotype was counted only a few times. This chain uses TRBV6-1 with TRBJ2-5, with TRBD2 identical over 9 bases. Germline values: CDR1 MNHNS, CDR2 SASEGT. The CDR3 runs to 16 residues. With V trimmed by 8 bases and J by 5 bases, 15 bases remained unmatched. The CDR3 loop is CASVSWAGGLRETQYF. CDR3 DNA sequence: TGTGCCAGCGTCTCTTGGGCGGGGGGGCTCCGGGAGACCCAGTACTTC.

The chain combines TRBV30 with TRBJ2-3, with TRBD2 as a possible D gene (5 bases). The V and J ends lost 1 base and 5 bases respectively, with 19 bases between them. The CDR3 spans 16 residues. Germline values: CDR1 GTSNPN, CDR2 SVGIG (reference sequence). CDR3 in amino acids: CAWSGLPVSSVDTQYF. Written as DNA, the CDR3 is TGTGCCTGGAGTGGATTGCCGGTCAGTAGCGTAGATACGCAGTATTTT.

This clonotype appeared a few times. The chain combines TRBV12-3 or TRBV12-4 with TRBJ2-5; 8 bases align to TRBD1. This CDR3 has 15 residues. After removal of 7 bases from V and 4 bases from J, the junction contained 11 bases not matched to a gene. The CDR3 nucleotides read TGTGCCAGCACCCACAGCAGGGGGCATGGAGAGACCCAGTACTTC. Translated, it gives CASTHSRGHGETQYF.

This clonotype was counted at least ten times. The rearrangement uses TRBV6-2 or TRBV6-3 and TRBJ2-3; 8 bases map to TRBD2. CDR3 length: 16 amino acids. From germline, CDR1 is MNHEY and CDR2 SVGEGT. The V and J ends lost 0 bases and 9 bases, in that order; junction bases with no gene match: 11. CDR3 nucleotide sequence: TGTGCCAGCAGTTACTCTCATTCGAGCGGGAGTTGGACGCAGTATTTT. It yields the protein CASSYSHSSGSWTQYF.

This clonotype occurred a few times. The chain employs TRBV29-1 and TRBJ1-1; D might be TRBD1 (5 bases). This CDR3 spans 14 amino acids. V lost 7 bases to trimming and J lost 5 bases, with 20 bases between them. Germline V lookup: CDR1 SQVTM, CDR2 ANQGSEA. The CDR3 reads CSANRITAVTEAFF. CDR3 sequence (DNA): TGCAGCGCAAACAGGATTACGGCAGTAACTGAAGCTTTCTTT.